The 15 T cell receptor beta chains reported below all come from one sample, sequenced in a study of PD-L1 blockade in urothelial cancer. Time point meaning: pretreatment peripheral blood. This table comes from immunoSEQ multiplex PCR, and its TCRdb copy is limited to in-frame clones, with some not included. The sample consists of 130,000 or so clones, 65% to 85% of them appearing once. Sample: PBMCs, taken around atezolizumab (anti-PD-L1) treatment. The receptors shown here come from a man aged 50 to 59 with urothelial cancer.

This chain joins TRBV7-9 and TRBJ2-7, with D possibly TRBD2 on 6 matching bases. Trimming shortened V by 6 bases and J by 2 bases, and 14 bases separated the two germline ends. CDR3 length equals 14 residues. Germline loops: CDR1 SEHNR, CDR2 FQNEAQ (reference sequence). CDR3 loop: CASSGLANPYEQYF. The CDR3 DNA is TGTGCCAGCAGTGGGCTAGCGAACCCCTACGAGCAGTACTTC.

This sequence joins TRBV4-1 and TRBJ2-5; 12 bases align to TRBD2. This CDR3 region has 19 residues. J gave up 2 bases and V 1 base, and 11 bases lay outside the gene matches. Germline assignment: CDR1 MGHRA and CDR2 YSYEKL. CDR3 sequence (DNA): TGCGCCAGCAGCCAAGGGACTAGCGGGATCACTCCAACACAAGAGACCCAGTACTTC. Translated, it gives CASSQGTSGITPTQETQYF.

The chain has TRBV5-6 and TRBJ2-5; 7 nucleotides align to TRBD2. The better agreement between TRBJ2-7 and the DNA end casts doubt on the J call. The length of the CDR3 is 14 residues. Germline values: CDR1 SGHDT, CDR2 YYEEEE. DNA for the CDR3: TGTGCCAGCAGCTCTGTTCGGGGGGACTACGAGCAGTACTTC. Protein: CASSSVRGDYEQYF.

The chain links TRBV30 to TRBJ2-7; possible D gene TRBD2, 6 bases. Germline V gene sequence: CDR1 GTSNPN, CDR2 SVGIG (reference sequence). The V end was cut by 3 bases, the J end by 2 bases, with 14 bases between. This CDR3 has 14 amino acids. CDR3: CAWSVGGGPYEQYF. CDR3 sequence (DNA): TGTGCCTGGAGCGTCGGGGGAGGTCCCTACGAGCAGTACTTC.

The CDR3 loop is CAWSGNIAGTIEKLFF. The CDR3, as DNA: TGTGCCTGGTCGGGAAACATCGCGGGGACGATTGAAAAACTGTTTTTT. V and J are TRBV30 and TRBJ1-4; TRBD1 is a possible D gene (5 bases). CDR3 length equals 16 residues. V lost 5 bases and J 7 bases, leaving 23 bases between the germline ends. The V gene's germline CDR1 is GTSNPN and CDR2 SVGIG (reference sequence).

The CDR3 DNA is TGTGCCAGTAGTATAAGAGCCGTCTCTGGAAACACCATATATTTT. Residues: CASSIRAVSGNTIYF. This chain joins TRBV19 and TRBJ1-3; D is unclear. The V gene lost 2 bases and the J gene lost 0 bases, with 8 bases spanning the gap. The CDR3 is made up of 15 amino acids. Germline assignment: CDR1 LNHDA and CDR2 SQIVND (reference sequence).

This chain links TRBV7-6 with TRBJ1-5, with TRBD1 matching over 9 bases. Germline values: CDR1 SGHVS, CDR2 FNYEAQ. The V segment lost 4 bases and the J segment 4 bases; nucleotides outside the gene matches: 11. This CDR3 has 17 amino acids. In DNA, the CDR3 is TGTGCCAGCAGCTCCGCCCCCGGGACAGGGATGAATCAGCCCCAGCATTTT. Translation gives CASSSAPGTGMNQPQHF.

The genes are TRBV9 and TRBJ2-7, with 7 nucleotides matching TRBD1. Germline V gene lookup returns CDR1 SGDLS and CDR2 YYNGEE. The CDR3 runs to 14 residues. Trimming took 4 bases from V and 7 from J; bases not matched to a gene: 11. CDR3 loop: CASSSSGTVLEQYF. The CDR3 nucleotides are TGTGCCAGCAGCTCATCCGGGACAGTCTTGGAGCAGTACTTC.

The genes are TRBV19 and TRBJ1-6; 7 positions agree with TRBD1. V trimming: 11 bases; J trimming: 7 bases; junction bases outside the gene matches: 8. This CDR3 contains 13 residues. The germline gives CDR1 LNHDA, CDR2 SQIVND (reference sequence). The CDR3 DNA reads TGTGCCCCGGGACAGAGGCGAAATTCACCCCTCCACTTT. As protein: CAPGQRRNSPLHF.

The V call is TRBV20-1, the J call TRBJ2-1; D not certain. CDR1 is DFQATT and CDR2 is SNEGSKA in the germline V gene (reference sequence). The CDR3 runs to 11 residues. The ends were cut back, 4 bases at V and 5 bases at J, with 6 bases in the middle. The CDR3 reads CSANGDNEQFF. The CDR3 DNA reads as TGCAGTGCTAACGGAGACAATGAGCAGTTCTTC.

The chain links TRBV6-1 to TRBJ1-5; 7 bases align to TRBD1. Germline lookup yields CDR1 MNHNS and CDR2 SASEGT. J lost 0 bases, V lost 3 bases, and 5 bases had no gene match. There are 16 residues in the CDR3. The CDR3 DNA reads TGTGCCAGCAGTGACAGGGGGGTTTATAGCAATCAGCCCCAGCATTTT. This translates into CASSDRGVYSNQPQHF.

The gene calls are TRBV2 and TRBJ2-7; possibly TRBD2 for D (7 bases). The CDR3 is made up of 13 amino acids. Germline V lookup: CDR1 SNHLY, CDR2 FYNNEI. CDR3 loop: CAARGGYSYEQYF. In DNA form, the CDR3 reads TGTGCAGCAAGGGGGGGGTACTCCTACGAGCAGTACTTC.

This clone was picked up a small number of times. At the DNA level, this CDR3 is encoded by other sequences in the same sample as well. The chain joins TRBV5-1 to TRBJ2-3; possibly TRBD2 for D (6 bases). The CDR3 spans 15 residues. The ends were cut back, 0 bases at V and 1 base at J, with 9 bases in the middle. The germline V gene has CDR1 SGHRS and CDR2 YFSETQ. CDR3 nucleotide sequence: TGCGCCAGCAGCTTGGCGGGAGTTGGCACAGATACGCAGTATTTT. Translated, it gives CASSLAGVGTDTQYF.

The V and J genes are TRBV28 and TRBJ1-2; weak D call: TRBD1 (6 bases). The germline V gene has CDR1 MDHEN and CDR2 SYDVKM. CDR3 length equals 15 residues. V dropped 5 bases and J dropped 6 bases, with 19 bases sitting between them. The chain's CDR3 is CASSPPTGPGNGYTF. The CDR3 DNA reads TGTGCCAGCAGTCCCCCGACAGGTCCGGGGAATGGCTACACCTTC.

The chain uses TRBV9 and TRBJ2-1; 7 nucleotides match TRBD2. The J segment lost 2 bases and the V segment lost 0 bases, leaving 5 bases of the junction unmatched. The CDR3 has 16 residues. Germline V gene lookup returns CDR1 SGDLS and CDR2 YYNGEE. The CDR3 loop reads CASSVGGGGTYNEQFF. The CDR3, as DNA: TGTGCCAGCAGCGTAGGGGGCGGGGGAACCTACAATGAGCAGTTCTTC.